A single sample is the source of the 10 T cell receptor beta chains below, sequenced in a study of blood T cell repertoires in COVID-19. This table comes from immunoSEQ multiplex PCR, and its TCRdb copy is limited to in-frame clones, with some not included. The sample includes over 200,000 clones, about 86% seen only once; the top ten take about 3.1%. The specimen sequenced was peripheral blood. The receptors here all came from a woman aged 25-40 years who had recovered from COVID-19.

The J gene is TRBJ2-5, the V gene TRBV10-3, with a possible D match to TRBD2 (5 bases). The V and J ends lost 0 bases and 3 bases respectively, with 8 bases between them. CDR1 and CDR2 (germline): ENHRY, SYGVKD. This CDR3 is 14 amino acids long. The CDR3 coding sequence is TGTGCCATCAGTGAGTCGGGGAGCAAAGAGACCCAGTACTTC. As protein: CAISESGSKETQYF.

The rearrangement joins TRBV5-4 to TRBJ2-3; unclear D gene. Trimming cost V 4 bases and J 2 bases, with 11 bases left between them. Germline V gene sequence: CDR1 SGHNT, CDR2 YYREEE (reference sequence). This CDR3 comprises 14 residues. The CDR3 DNA is TGTGCCAGCAGCCTGGACCGCGCCACAGATACGCAGTATTTT. This gives the protein CASSLDRATDTQYF.

This rearrangement joins TRBV4-1 to TRBJ1-5; D possibly corresponds to TRBD1 (5 bases). Germline-derived CDR1 and CDR2 are MGHRA and YSYEKL. V gave up 1 base and J gave up 4 bases, with 11 bases separating them. This CDR3 contains 15 residues. CDR3 sequence reads: CASSQGGAVNQPQHF. DNA of the CDR3: TGCGCCAGCAGCCAAGGCGGGGCCGTTAATCAGCCCCAGCATTTT.

The chain carries TRBV7-3 and TRBJ2-7; perhaps TRBD1 as D (6 bases). The CDR3 spans 15 residues. V gave up 2 bases and J gave up 0 bases, with 11 bases separating them. Germline CDR1 SGHTA, CDR2 FQGTGA. CDR3 DNA: TGTGCCAGCAGCTTAGAAGGGGGAAGCTCCTACGAGCAGTACTTC. This codes for CASSLEGGSSYEQYF.

The chain has TRBV5-7 and TRBJ2-3; D is undetermined. TRBV5-7 is treated as an ORF (open reading frame) with a function not yet certain. This CDR3 contains 15 residues. V was clipped by 2 bases and J by 0 bases, with 10 bases between them. The CDR3 DNA follows: TGTGCCAGCAGCTTCCAACAATTAAGCACAGATACGCAGTATTTT. It encodes CASSFQQLSTDTQYF.

The rearrangement links TRBV4-1 to TRBJ1-6; D unresolved. Germline CDR1 MGHRA, CDR2 YSYEKL. V gave up 0 bases and J gave up 8 bases, with 11 bases separating them. The length of the CDR3 is 15 residues. CDR3 sequence: CASSQEGRQDSPLHF. CDR3 DNA: TGCGCCAGCAGCCAAGAGGGCCGGCAGGATTCACCCCTCCACTTT.

This chain links TRBV30 with TRBJ1-5, with 7 positions matching TRBD1. CDR3 length equals 13 residues. Germline V gives CDR1 GTSNPN, CDR2 SVGIG (reference sequence). Trimming removed 5 bases from V and 2 bases from J; junction bases left unmatched: 3. The chain's CDR3 is CAWETGGNQPQHF. CDR3 DNA: TGTGCCTGGGAAACAGGGGGCAATCAGCCCCAGCATTTT.

The V gene is TRBV29-1, the J gene TRBJ1-4, with 8 bases fitting TRBD1. This CDR3 is 12 amino acids long. V trimming: 6 bases; J trimming: 7 bases; junction bases outside the gene matches: 4. Germline V CDR1 and CDR2: SQVTM, ANQGSEA. CDR3 region: CSVIQGGEKLFF. CDR3 nucleotides: TGCAGCGTGATACAGGGGGGTGAAAAACTGTTTTTT.

The rearrangement uses TRBV12-3 or TRBV12-4 and TRBJ1-1; 8 bases fit TRBD1. V shed 6 bases and J 4 bases; nucleotides not matched to a gene: 4. The CDR3 is 13 amino acids. In DNA, the CDR3 is TGTGCCAGCAGCCAGGGACAGGTCACTGAAGCTTTCTTT. Amino acids: CASSQGQVTEAFF.

For the CDR3, the DNA is TGTGCCAGCAGCTTTTCAGGGTCCGGTGGCTACACCTTC. It yields the protein CASSFSGSGGYTF. The chain joins TRBV11-1 to TRBJ1-2; D is perhaps TRBD1 (5 bases). Germline values: CDR1 SGHAT, CDR2 FQDESV (reference sequence). V was trimmed by 3 bases and J by 7 bases, leaving 12 bases between them. The length of the CDR3 is 13 residues.